A single sample is the source of the 28 T cell receptor beta chains below, sequenced in a study of cytomegalovirus exposure and HLA in healthy donors. This PCR relied on a set of 60 Vbeta primers and 13 Jbeta primers. Using immunoSEQ multiplex PCR, the repertoire was profiled, and TCRdb retains in-frame clones only, with some absent. This sample yields about 230,000 clones, of which approximately 84% are seen a single time; more than 0.45% belongs to the top ten. The sample taken for sequencing was PBMCs. The origin of the receptors is a woman aged 40 to 49 in good health and CMV-seronegative.

The V and J genes are TRBV7-9 and TRBJ1-6; no reliable D call. This CDR3 is 14 amino acids long. Trimming removed 5 bases at V and 9 bases at J, with 14 bases between. Per germline, CDR1 SEHNR and CDR2 FQNEAQ (reference sequence). The CDR3 reads CASSPGEWGSPLHF. The CDR3, as DNA: TGTGCCAGCAGCCCGGGAGAATGGGGTTCACCCCTCCACTTT.

V usage is TRBV6-4 and J usage is TRBJ2-2; D possibly corresponds to TRBD1 (8 bases). V shed 4 bases and J shed 4 bases, with 19 bases lying between them. This CDR3 region has 17 residues. The V gene's germline CDR1 is MRHNA and CDR2 SNTAGT. CDR3 sequence (DNA): TGTGCCAGCAGTGCCACCTGGACAGGGAGGGGCACCGGGGAGCTGTTTTTT. It codes for CASSATWTGRGTGELFF.

The chain uses TRBV5-1 and TRBJ2-5; 8 bases align to TRBD1. The CDR3 is 14 residues long. Germline V gene lookup returns CDR1 SGHRS and CDR2 YFSETQ. Trimming cost V 4 bases and J 5 bases; bases outside gene matches: 7. CDR3 DNA: TGCGCCAGCAGCCTGCTGACAGGGGCGGAGACCCAGTACTTC. Its protein product is CASSLLTGAETQYF.

This chain links TRBV7-9 with TRBJ2-7, with 7 positions matching TRBD1. Per the germline V gene, CDR1 is SEHNR and CDR2 is FQNEAQ (reference sequence). The CDR3 loop spans 15 amino acids. The V segment lost 1 base and the J segment 3 bases; nucleotides outside the gene matches: 6. DNA of the CDR3: TGTGCCAGCAGCTTAGACCAGGACAGGTTCTACGAGCAGTACTTC. It specifies CASSLDQDRFYEQYF.

This chain uses TRBV23-1 with TRBJ1-5; the D gene is possibly TRBD1 (6 bases). TRBV23-1 carries the ORF label, with uncertain function. The CDR3 contains 16 residues. Trimming took off 7 bases at V and 4 bases at J, with 20 bases between the two ends. CDR3 coding DNA: TGCGCCAGCAAGCAGGGGCTAAAGTGTTGGAATCAGCCCCAGCATTTT. As protein: CASKQGLKCWNQPQHF.

The rearrangement joins TRBV9 to TRBJ1-6, with no clear D. Germline V CDR1 and CDR2: SGDLS, YYNGEE. The CDR3 is made up of 15 amino acids. Trimming stripped 0 bases from V and 6 bases from J, with 10 bases between. The CDR3 loop reads CASSVDSYLNSPLHF. CDR3 DNA: TGTGCCAGCAGCGTAGACAGTTACCTTAATTCACCCCTCCACTTT.

The count of this clone is one. The chain uses TRBV2 and TRBJ1-1, with D possibly matching TRBD1 (5 bases). The V gene's germline CDR1 is SNHLY and CDR2 FYNNEI. Deletions cut 1 base from V and 5 bases from J, with 14 bases between. The CDR3 runs to 15 residues. CDR3 DNA: TGTGCCAGCAGTGAAGTTGACGGGGCGGGGACTGAAGCTTTCTTT. This translates into CASSEVDGAGTEAFF.

This rearrangement joins TRBV11-2 to TRBJ2-3, with 8 bases fitting TRBD1. The trim removed 5 bases at V and 1 base at J, leaving 8 bases unmatched. The length of the CDR3 is 16 residues. The germline V gene has CDR1 SGHAT and CDR2 FQNNGV. CDR3 in amino acids: CASSHHQDRGTDTQYF. CDR3 coding DNA: TGTGCCAGCAGCCATCACCAGGACAGGGGCACAGATACGCAGTATTTT.

This rearrangement joins TRBV7-2 to TRBJ1-6; 7 nucleotides line up with TRBD1. Trimming cost V 2 bases and J 10 bases; bases outside gene matches: 11. CDR3 length: 16 residues. Germline V gene sequence: CDR1 SGHTA, CDR2 FQGNSA. CDR3 bases: TGTGCCAGCAGCTTAAGCCCTGACAGGGTGATATCACCCCTCCACTTT. Protein: CASSLSPDRVISPLHF. The full variable domain, its missing parts supplied by reference TRBV7-2 and TRBJ1-6, is GAGVSQSPSNKVTEKGKDVELRCDPISGHTALYWYRQSLGQGLEFLIYFQGNSAPDKSGLPSDRFSAERTGGSVSTLTIQRTQQEDSAVYLCASSLSPDRVISPLHFGNGTRLTVT.

This clone appeared once. The genes are TRBV9 and TRBJ1-1, with D perhaps TRBD1 (5 bases). Germline CDR1 SGDLS, CDR2 YYNGEE. The CDR3 loop spans 14 amino acids. V was trimmed by 3 bases and J by 1 base, leaving 10 bases between them. The CDR3 loop reads CASSGWGGNTEAFF. CDR3 bases: TGTGCCAGCAGCGGCTGGGGCGGGAACACTGAAGCTTTCTTT.

The genes are TRBV9 and TRBJ1-1; 7 bases fit TRBD1. The CDR3 totals 14 residues. From germline, CDR1 is SGDLS and CDR2 YYNGEE. Trimming at V came to 3 bases and at J to 5 bases, leaving 7 bases not matched to a gene. The CDR3 reads CASSATGVRTEAFF. CDR3 DNA: TGTGCCAGCAGCGCAACAGGGGTAAGGACTGAAGCTTTCTTT.

V gene TRBV27 combines with J gene TRBJ1-6, with TRBD1 matching 9 bases. Germline values: CDR1 MNHEY, CDR2 SMNVEV (reference sequence). The CDR3 loop spans 14 amino acids. V lost 10 bases, J lost 9 bases, and 10 bases stayed unmatched. The CDR3 DNA is TGTGCCACCCGCCCTCGGGACAGGGTTTCACCCCTCCACTTT. Translation gives CATRPRDRVSPLHF.

This clone showed up just once. The gene calls are TRBV28 and TRBJ1-6; D perhaps matches TRBD1 (6 bases). There are 13 residues in the CDR3. CDR1 and CDR2 (germline): MDHEN, SYDVKM. V shed 7 bases and J shed 6 bases, with 10 bases lying between them. The CDR3 region has the DNA TGTGCCAGCACCTTCAGGGGTAATTCACCCCTCCACTTT. Residues: CASTFRGNSPLHF. The full variable domain, completed using reference TRBV28 and TRBJ1-6, is DVKVTQSSRYLVKRTGEKVFLECVQDMDHENMFWYRQDPGLGLRLIYFSYDVKMKEKGDIPEGYSVSREKKERFSLILESASTNQTSMYLCASTFRGNSPLHFGNGTRLTVT.

The chain has TRBV7-9 and TRBJ1-1; D ambiguous. From germline, CDR1 is SEHNR and CDR2 FQNEAQ (reference sequence). Trimming left V 3 bases short and J 3 bases short, with 8 bases between. This CDR3 has 13 amino acids. The CDR3 is CASSLPGDTEAFF. CDR3 bases: TGTGCCAGCAGCTTGCCCGGGGACACTGAAGCTTTCTTT. Complete variable domain (other parts from reference TRBV7-9 and TRBJ1-1): DTGVSQNPRHKITKRGQNVTFRCDPISEHNRLYWYRQTLGQGPEFLTYFQNEAQLEKSRLLSDRFSAERPKGSFSTLEIQRTEQGDSAMYLCASSLPGDTEAFFGQGTRLTVV.

The chain carries TRBV30 and TRBJ1-3; unclear D gene. CDR3 length: 13 amino acids. Germline lookup yields CDR1 GTSNPN and CDR2 SVGIG (reference sequence). The V gene lost 4 bases and the J gene lost 2 bases, with 9 bases spanning the gap. The chain's CDR3 is CAWTTGAGNTIYF. The CDR3 nucleotides read TGTGCCTGGACTACGGGAGCTGGAAACACCATATATTTT.

This clone was observed a few times. This chain connects TRBV6-6 to TRBJ1-1; 7 bases are shared with TRBD1. V trimming: 4 bases; J trimming: 1 base; junction bases outside the gene matches: 6. CDR1 MNHNY and CDR2 SVGAGI come from the germline V gene (reference sequence). The CDR3 length is 15 residues. CDR3 region: CASSFTGASNTEAFF. CDR3 sequence (DNA): TGTGCCAGCAGTTTCACAGGGGCGTCGAACACTGAAGCTTTCTTT.

This clone was detected once. Other DNA sequences of this sample code for an identical CDR3. The gene calls are TRBV4-2 and TRBJ2-7; D possibly corresponds to TRBD1 (6 bases). With 4 bases removed from V and 2 bases from J, the gap between germline ends came to 12 bases. Germline CDR1 and CDR2: LGHNA and YNFKEQ. This CDR3 has 14 residues. The CDR3 sequence is CASSLLDRPYEQYF. The CDR3 bases are TGTGCCAGCAGCCTACTCGACAGGCCCTACGAGCAGTACTTC.

The table lists this clone with a count of one. V gene TRBV5-4 combines with J gene TRBJ1-1; D uncertain. CDR1 is SGHNT, CDR2 YYREEE, per germline (reference sequence). There are 14 residues in the CDR3. Trimming cost V 6 bases and J 2 bases, with 14 bases left between them. CDR3 nucleotides: TGTGCCAGCACCACTGATCCCTCTAACACTGAAGCTTTCTTT. Translation: CASTTDPSNTEAFF.

The rearrangement joins TRBV18 to TRBJ1-1; TRBD1 is a possible D gene (6 bases). The germline V gene encodes CDR1 KGHSH and CDR2 LQKENI. The V and J ends lost 5 bases and 2 bases respectively, with 12 bases between them. The CDR3 totals 14 residues. The CDR3 bases are TGTGCCAGCTCAGAAGCAGGGGACAACACTGAAGCTTTCTTT. Amino acid sequence: CASSEAGDNTEAFF. Using reference TRBV18 and TRBJ1-1 for the parts outside the CDR3, the full variable domain is NAGVMQNPRHLVRRRGQEARLRCSPMKGHSHVYWYRQLPEEGLKFMVYLQKENIIDESGMPKERFSAEFPKEGPSILRIQQVVRGDSAAYFCASSEAGDNTEAFFGQGTRLTVV.

This clone was detected once. The V gene is TRBV7-2, the J gene TRBJ2-1, with D perhaps TRBD1 (5 bases). Germline CDR1 SGHTA, CDR2 FQGNSA. V was shortened by 2 bases and J by 1 base, with 9 bases between the two germline ends. The CDR3 length is 15 residues. This CDR3 reads CASSLSRGSYNEQFF. As DNA, the CDR3 is TGTGCCAGCAGCTTATCTAGGGGATCCTACAATGAGCAGTTCTTC. Filled out from reference TRBV7-2 and TRBJ2-1, the complete variable domain reads GAGVSQSPSNKVTEKGKDVELRCDPISGHTALYWYRQSLGQGLEFLIYFQGNSAPDKSGLPSDRFSAERTGGSVSTLTIQRTQQEDSAVYLCASSLSRGSYNEQFFGPGTRLTVL.

The chain has TRBV5-1 and TRBJ1-3, with TRBD1 as a possible D gene (5 bases). This CDR3 has 15 amino acids. Trimming pared 3 bases from V and 1 base from J, leaving 11 bases between. Germline-derived CDR1 and CDR2 are SGHRS and YFSETQ. CDR3 in DNA: TGCGCCAGCAGCTCCACAGGTTTGTCTGGAAACACCATATATTTT. Its protein is CASSSTGLSGNTIYF.

The CDR3 region has the DNA TGTGCCAGCAGCTTAGGCAGGGGCGGGACAGATACGCAGTATTTT. Its protein is CASSLGRGGTDTQYF. The chain joins TRBV7-9 to TRBJ2-3, with D maybe TRBD1 (6 bases). The germline CDR1 and CDR2 sequences are SEHNR and FQNEAQ (reference sequence). The CDR3 consists of 15 residues. With 1 base removed from V and 3 bases from J, the gap between germline ends came to 11 bases.

The chain is built from TRBV29-1 and TRBJ1-1; D gene uncertain. The CDR3 runs 16 residues. The V end lost 4 bases, the J end lost 0 bases, and 18 bases lay between the germline ends. In germline, CDR1 is SQVTM, CDR2 ANQGSEA. The CDR3 reads CSVGEWADAMNTEAFF. The CDR3 nucleotides are TGCAGCGTTGGGGAGTGGGCAGACGCCATGAACACTGAAGCTTTCTTT.

This chain uses TRBV4-1 with TRBJ2-7; D unresolved. The V end was cut by 1 base, the J end by 5 bases, with 9 bases between. Per germline, CDR1 MGHRA and CDR2 YSYEKL. This CDR3 contains 13 residues. The CDR3 DNA reads TGCGCCAGCAGCCAAGTGGGCCCCGACGAGCAGTACTTC. This encodes CASSQVGPDEQYF.

V usage is TRBV7-2 and J usage is TRBJ2-3, with 7 nucleotides matching TRBD2. The CDR3 is 12 residues long. Trimming cost V 1 base and J 8 bases; bases outside gene matches: 0. Germline lookup yields CDR1 SGHTA and CDR2 FQGNSA. Written as DNA, the CDR3 is TGTGCCAGCAGCTTAGGGGGGGGTACGCAGTATTTT. This sequence encodes CASSLGGGTQYF.

CDR3 sequence reads: CASQGDTEAFF. CDR3 nucleotides: TGTGCCTCACAGGGGGACACTGAAGCTTTCTTT. V usage is TRBV30 and J usage is TRBJ1-1; 8 bases match TRBD1. Per germline, CDR1 GTSNPN and CDR2 SVGIG (reference sequence). The V segment lost 7 bases and the J segment 3 bases; nucleotides outside the gene matches: 1. CDR3 length: 11 amino acids.

The chain has TRBV9 and TRBJ1-1; the D gene is possibly TRBD1 (6 bases). Trimming cost V 3 bases and J 6 bases, with 18 bases left between them. The germline gives CDR1 SGDLS, CDR2 YYNGEE. The CDR3 runs to 15 residues. The CDR3 nucleotides are TGTGCCAGCAGCGGCTCGGGGGGCCCTGGGTCTGAAGCTTTCTTT. It translates to CASSGSGGPGSEAFF.

The chain uses TRBV5-4 and TRBJ2-7; TRBD2 aligns across 13 bases. Trimming took 4 bases from V and 6 from J; bases not matched to a gene: 16. Germline CDR1 SGHNT, CDR2 YYREEE (reference sequence). There are 18 residues in the CDR3. CDR3 coding DNA: TGTGCCAGCAGCCCGGAGGTGGGACTAGCGGGGCCGATTGGCGAGCAGTACTTC. Translation gives CASSPEVGLAGPIGEQYF. Looking up the rest from reference TRBV5-4 and TRBJ2-7 gives the full variable domain: ETGVTQSPTHLIKTRGQQVTLRCSSQSGHNTVSWYQQALGQGPQFIFQYYREEENGRGNFPPRFSGLQFPNYSSELNVNALELDDSALYLCASSPEVGLAGPIGEQYFGPGTRLTVT.